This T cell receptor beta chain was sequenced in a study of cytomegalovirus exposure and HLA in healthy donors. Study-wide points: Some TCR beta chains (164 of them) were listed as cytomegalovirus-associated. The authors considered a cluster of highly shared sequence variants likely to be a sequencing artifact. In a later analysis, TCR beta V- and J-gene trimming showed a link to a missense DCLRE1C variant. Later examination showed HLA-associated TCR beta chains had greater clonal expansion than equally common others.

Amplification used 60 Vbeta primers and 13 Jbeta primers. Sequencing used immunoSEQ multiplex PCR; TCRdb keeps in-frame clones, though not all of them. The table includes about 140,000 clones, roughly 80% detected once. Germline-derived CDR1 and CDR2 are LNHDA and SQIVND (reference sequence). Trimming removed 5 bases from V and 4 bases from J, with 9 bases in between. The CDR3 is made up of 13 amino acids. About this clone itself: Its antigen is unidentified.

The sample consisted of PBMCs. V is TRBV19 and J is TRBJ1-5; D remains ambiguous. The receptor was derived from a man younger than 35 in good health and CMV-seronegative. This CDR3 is CASSPRYNQPQHF. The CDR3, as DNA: TGTGCCAGTAGTCCCCGTTATAATCAGCCCCAGCATTTT.